This T cell receptor beta chain was sequenced for a study of blood T cell repertoires in COVID-19. This clone was seen a handful of times. In germline, CDR1 is MNHEY, CDR2 SVGAGI. The V gene lost 2 bases and the J gene lost 7 bases, with 15 bases spanning the gap. This CDR3 has 15 amino acids. Clones were read by immunoSEQ multiplex PCR, and TCRdb kept only the in-frame ones, dropping some. This table holds tens of thousands of clones, roughly four fifths found once. The V gene is TRBV6-5, the J gene TRBJ2-1; TRBD1 might be the D (6 bases). This sequence originates from a man in his fifties with active or convalescent COVID-19. The sequencing sample was made of peripheral blood. DNA of the CDR3: TGTGCCAGCAGTTACGAGGGACACCTTCTAAATGAGCAGTTCTTC. This gives the protein CASSYEGHLLNEQFF.